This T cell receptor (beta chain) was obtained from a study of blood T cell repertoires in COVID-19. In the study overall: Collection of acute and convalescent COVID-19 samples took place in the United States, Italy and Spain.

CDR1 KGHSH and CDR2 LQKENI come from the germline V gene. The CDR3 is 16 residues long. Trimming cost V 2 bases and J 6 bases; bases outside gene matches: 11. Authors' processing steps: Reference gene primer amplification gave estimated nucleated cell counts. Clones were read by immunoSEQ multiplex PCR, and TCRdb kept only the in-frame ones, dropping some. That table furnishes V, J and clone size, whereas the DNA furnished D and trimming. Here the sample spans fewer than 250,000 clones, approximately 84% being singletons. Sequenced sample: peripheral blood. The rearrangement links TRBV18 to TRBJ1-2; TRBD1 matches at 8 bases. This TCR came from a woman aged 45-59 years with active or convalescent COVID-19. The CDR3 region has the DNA TGTGCCAGCTCACCAAGTGCGGACAGGGCCGACCATGGCTACACCTTC. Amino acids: CASSPSADRADHGYTF.